The 24 T cell receptor beta chains given below trace back to one sample, sequenced in a study of T-cell reconstitution after alpha-beta-depleted transplantation in children (dated by TCRdb to the mid-2010s). The library came from PCR. The run used an Illumina HiSeq 2500. Molecular barcoding was employed in the preparation of TCR libraries, with unique molecular identifiers being used to normalize TCRbeta repertoire quantification. The raw public data were reprocessed by TCRdb itself: fastp quality trimming at Q25, MiXCR clonotype calling, in-frame beta chains only. Duplicate CDR3 protein sequences are folded into a single record with the most common DNA and genes. The sample profile shows approximately 630,000 distinct CDR3 sequences; roughly 14% of them were found once. The ten largest clones add up to 0.65% to 0.9% of the sample. Explained via the paper, the treatment or condition label denotes: allogeneic hematopoietic cell transplantation with graft depleted of TCRalphabeta T cells and CD19 B cells.

The specimen was PBMCs, collected before TCRalphabeta/CD19-depleted stem cell transplant. All receptors come from a girl aged 2-15 years with congenital amegakaryocytic thrombocytopenia, due to receive a stem cell transplant.

The chain links TRBV5-1 to TRBJ2-5; the match to TRBD1 covers 7 bases. The CDR3 is 14 amino acids. The germline V gene has CDR1 SGHRS and CDR2 YFSETQ. Trimming at V came to 5 bases and at J to 5 bases, leaving 9 bases not matched to a gene. The CDR3 bases are TGCGCCAGCAGTGGGGCTACAGGGGTCGAGACCCAGTACTTC. Encoded protein: CASSGATGVETQYF.

As for this clonotype: A much larger clone differs from this one at a single base, so this may be a read error. The rearrangement links TRBV6-2 or TRBV6-3 to TRBJ2-7; TRBD2 agrees at 13 bases. Germline CDR1 is MNHEY and CDR2 is SVGEGT. Unmatched junction bases numbered 0, after V lost 6 bases and J lost 1 base. The CDR3 is 14 residues long. The CDR3 loop is CASRGLAGSYEQYF. The CDR3 nucleotides are TGTGCCAGCAGGGGACTAGCGGGGTCCTACGAGCAGTACTTC.

This rearrangement joins TRBV20-1 to TRBJ2-1; D unresolved. Germline loops: CDR1 DFQATT, CDR2 SNEGSKA (reference sequence). This CDR3 has 15 residues. V shed 1 base and J shed 0 bases, with 10 bases lying between them. The DNA of the CDR3 is TGCAGTGCTAGAGTTGGGGTGGGCTCCTACAATGAGCAGTTCTTC. Amino acid sequence: CSARVGVGSYNEQFF.

There are many counts of this clonotype. The chain carries TRBV12-3 or TRBV12-4 and TRBJ2-1; 7 bases map to TRBD1. The CDR3 is made up of 15 amino acids. The J segment lost 7 bases and the V segment lost 6 bases, leaving 12 bases of the junction unmatched. The CDR3, as DNA: TGTGCCAGCAGAGGGACCGGGACAGAGGCTAATGAGCAGTTCTTC. This gives the protein CASRGTGTEANEQFF.

The chain employs TRBV7-9 and TRBJ2-1, with D perhaps given as TRBD1 or TRBD2 (5 bases each). CDR3 size: 13 residues. V was trimmed by 3 bases and J by 10 bases, leaving 13 bases between them. The germline V gene has CDR1 SEHNR and CDR2 FQNEAQ (reference sequence). The CDR3 is CASSFGTGDEQFF. In DNA, the CDR3 is TGTGCCAGCAGCTTCGGGACGGGCGACGAGCAGTTCTTC.

This clonotype was recorded at least ten times. V gene TRBV20-1 combines with J gene TRBJ2-1; D is unclear. CDR3 length equals 15 residues. V was pared by 5 bases and J by 2 bases, with 16 bases between. CDR1 is DFQATT and CDR2 is SNEGSKA in the germline V gene (reference sequence). CDR3 DNA sequence: TGCAGTGCTCTCCCCCGGACCACCCCCTACAATGAGCAGTTCTTC. Protein: CSALPRTTPYNEQFF.

The sample holds many counts of this clonotype. The V and J genes are TRBV29-1 and TRBJ1-1, with 9 bases that match TRBD1. The CDR3 contains 15 residues. Germline V CDR1 and CDR2: SQVTM, ANQGSEA. V gave up 6 bases and J gave up 6 bases; unmatched junction bases: 14. DNA for the CDR3: TGCAGCGTATCCGGGACAGGGAGCGGTATCGCTGAAGCTTTCTTT. It codes for CSVSGTGSGIAEAFF.

This clonotype was recorded many times. The chain joins TRBV5-1 to TRBJ2-5; TRBD2 matches at 13 bases. There are 16 residues in the CDR3. Germline CDR1 reads SGHRS; CDR2 reads YFSETQ. Unmatched junction bases numbered 5, after V lost 4 bases and J lost 2 bases. CDR3 loop: CASSPRLAGGQETQYF. The CDR3 DNA reads as TGCGCCAGCAGCCCCCGACTAGCGGGAGGACAAGAGACCCAGTACTTC.

This chain connects TRBV12-5 to TRBJ2-7, with D possibly being TRBD1 (5 bases). This CDR3 spans 14 amino acids. Per germline, CDR1 LGHNT and CDR2 FRNRAP. The V gene lost 1 base and the J gene lost 13 bases, with 20 bases spanning the gap. The CDR3 DNA sequence: TGTGCTAGTGGTTTGGGGAGCCCTAGGGGATCGTCATACTTC. Encoded protein: CASGLGSPRGSSYF.

V gene TRBV27 combines with J gene TRBJ2-2; D unresolved. Germline lookup yields CDR1 MNHEY and CDR2 SMNVEV (reference sequence). Trimming cost V 3 bases and J 3 bases, with 11 bases left between them. CDR3 length equals 15 residues. CDR3 sequence: CASSLQTQHTGELFF. CDR3 DNA sequence: TGTGCCAGCAGTTTGCAGACTCAACACACCGGGGAGCTGTTTTTT.

This clonotype was picked up many times. V is TRBV28 and J is TRBJ2-1; D may be TRBD2 (6 bases). Germline loops: CDR1 MDHEN, CDR2 SYDVKM. The V end was cut by 4 bases, the J end by 1 base, with 17 bases between. There are 17 residues in the CDR3. The DNA for the CDR3 is TGTGCCAGCAGTTCGCCACGGAGGGTAGCGTCCTACAATGAGCAGTTCTTC. As protein: CASSSPRRVASYNEQFF.

This clonotype was found a few times. The genes are TRBV29-1 and TRBJ2-6; 8 positions agree with TRBD2. Germline CDR1 reads SQVTM; CDR2 reads ANQGSEA. This CDR3 spans 16 amino acids. The J segment lost 0 bases and the V segment lost 4 bases, leaving 5 bases of the junction unmatched. CDR3 sequence: CSVVAGHLSGANVLTF. The CDR3 nucleotides are TGCAGCGTTGTAGCGGGACACCTCTCTGGGGCCAACGTCCTGACTTTC.

In its sample, this clonotype was seen many times. The genes are TRBV7-6 and TRBJ2-7, with 11 bases lining up with TRBD2. Germline lookup yields CDR1 SGHVS and CDR2 FNYEAQ. The CDR3 sequence is 16 residues long. V trimming: 0 bases; J trimming: 3 bases; junction bases outside the gene matches: 4. The CDR3 DNA reads TGTGCCAGCAGCTTAGCGCGACTAGCGGGGAGCTACGAGCAGTACTTC. The encoded protein is CASSLARLAGSYEQYF.

The sample holds many counts of this clonotype. V is TRBV29-1 and J is TRBJ1-2; D remains ambiguous. Trimming stripped 3 bases from V and 3 bases from J, with 11 bases between. Germline values: CDR1 SQVTM, CDR2 ANQGSEA. The CDR3 covers 13 residues. CDR3 DNA: TGCAGCGTTGATCAAGTTAGCGACTATGGCTACACCTTC. Amino acids: CSVDQVSDYGYTF.

The table lists this clonotype with many counts. The chain links TRBV7-9 to TRBJ1-2; 7 nucleotides align to TRBD1. The CDR3 runs to 13 residues. V dropped 5 bases and J dropped 5; count of bases not matched to a gene: 5. Germline V gene data show CDR1 as SEHNR and CDR2 as FQNEAQ (reference sequence). For the CDR3, the DNA is TGTGCCAGCAGCACGGGACAGCCGTATGGCTACACCTTC. This encodes CASSTGQPYGYTF.

This clonotype was seen repeatedly, ten times or more. The V gene is TRBV5-6, the J gene TRBJ2-7, with a tentative D call TRBD1 (6 bases). Trimming took 4 bases from V and 2 from J, leaving 10 bases between them. The CDR3 sequence is 13 residues long. Germline lookup yields CDR1 SGHDT and CDR2 YYEEEE. The CDR3: CASSIGQTYEQYF. The DNA for the CDR3 is TGTGCCAGCAGCATCGGACAGACCTACGAGCAGTACTTC.

This clonotype was detected many times. This chain joins TRBV19 and TRBJ1-5; a weak D match, TRBD1 (6 bases). Looked up from germline, CDR1 is LNHDA and CDR2 is SQIVND (reference sequence). Trimming left V 8 bases short and J 3 bases short, with 17 bases between. This CDR3 has 15 amino acids. The CDR3 is CASALQTGHNQPQHF. The CDR3 DNA is TGTGCCAGTGCATTGCAGACAGGCCACAATCAGCCCCAGCATTTT. Full variable domain (remainder filled in from reference TRBV19 and TRBJ1-5): DGGITQSPKYLFRKEGQNVTLSCEQNLNHDAMYWYRQDPGQGLRLIYYSQIVNDFQKGDIAEGYSVSREKKESFPLTVTSAQKNPTAFYLCASALQTGHNQPQHFGDGTRLSIL.

This clonotype was counted only a few times. The chain has TRBV12-3 or TRBV12-4 and TRBJ1-5; possibly TRBD1 for D (6 bases). CDR3 length: 19 amino acids. Trimming took off 6 bases at V and 10 bases at J, with 34 bases between the two ends. CDR3 region: CASSPGEPRTNPPPAPQHF. Here the CDR3 DNA reads TGTGCCAGCAGCCCAGGGGAACCAAGGACTAACCCCCCCCCCGCACCCCAGCATTTT.

This clonotype showed up just a few times. This rearrangement joins TRBV20-1 to TRBJ2-7; D uncertain. The CDR3 covers 15 residues. Germline V CDR1 and CDR2: DFQATT, SNEGSKA (reference sequence). The V end was cut by 6 bases, the J end by 3 bases, with 21 bases between. The CDR3 is CSAKYSGRSIYEQYF. The CDR3 coding sequence is TGCAGTGCCAAATACTCCGGCCGTTCCATCTACGAGCAGTACTTC.

This clonotype was detected ten times or more. The chain employs TRBV12-3 or TRBV12-4 and TRBJ2-3; D possibly matches TRBD1 or TRBD2 (5 bases each). The CDR3 has 17 amino acids. V was clipped by 7 bases and J by 3 bases, with 23 bases between them. CDR3 nucleotides: TGTGCCAGCACCTCTCTCGTCCGGGACGTCCGAACAGATACGCAGTATTTT. This sequence encodes CASTSLVRDVRTDTQYF.

This clonotype was seen a handful of times. Compared with germline, one end of the junction differs, possibly owing to a read error. V is TRBV20-1 and J is TRBJ1-5; 12 nucleotides line up with TRBD1. Germline CDR1 DFQATT, CDR2 SNEGSKA (reference sequence). The CDR3 runs to 17 residues. The DNA of the CDR3 is TGCTGTGCTGGGACAGGGGGCGCCGTCCATCGCAATCAGCCCCAGCATTTT. Protein product: CCAGTGGAVHRNQPQHF.

This rearrangement joins TRBV18 to TRBJ1-3; tentative D call: TRBD1 (5 bases). The germline CDR1 and CDR2 sequences are KGHSH and LQKENI. The CDR3 sequence is 16 residues long. The ends were cut back, 3 bases at V and 0 bases at J, with 12 bases in the middle. The CDR3 is CASSPTRQSSGNTIYF. The CDR3 DNA reads as TGTGCCAGCTCACCCACCCGACAGTCCTCTGGAAACACCATATATTTT. Full variable domain (rest looked up from reference TRBV18 and TRBJ1-3): NAGVMQNPRHLVRRRGQEARLRCSPMKGHSHVYWYRQLPEEGLKFMVYLQKENIIDESGMPKERFSAEFPKEGPSILRIQQVVRGDSAAYFCASSPTRQSSGNTIYFGEGSWLTVV.

In this sample, this clonotype turned up a few times. The chain joins TRBV3-1 to TRBJ2-7; tentative D call: TRBD2 (5 bases). Germline CDR1 is LGHDT and CDR2 is YNNKEL (reference sequence). Trimming removed 0 bases from V and 3 bases from J, with 12 bases in between. The CDR3 is 15 residues long. The CDR3 is CASSQDSGLIYEQYF. DNA for the CDR3: TGTGCCAGCAGCCAAGATTCCGGACTCATCTACGAGCAGTACTTC.

The V gene is TRBV25-1, the J gene TRBJ2-1; D remains ambiguous. V shed 1 base and J shed 9 bases, with 10 bases lying between them. This CDR3 comprises 13 residues. From germline, CDR1 is MGHDK and CDR2 SYGVNS. In DNA form, the CDR3 reads TGTGCCAGCAGTGAATGGGGAAATATTGAGCAGTTCTTC. Amino acids: CASSEWGNIEQFF.